The 18 T cell receptor beta chains presented below share a single source sample, sequenced in a study of T-cell reconstitution after alpha-beta-depleted transplantation in children. Unique molecular identifiers were incorporated when the TCRbeta library was constructed. A single record per CDR3 protein comes from TCRdb applying MiXCR to the PCR reads. This sample has a few hundred thousand distinct CDR3 sequences; over 10% occur once, and the top ten carry about 2.2%. The sequences come from PBMCs, mostly from graft donor cells, collected 360 days after TCRalphabeta/CD19-depleted stem cell transplant. These receptors all come from a male patient under 18 who had a stem cell transplant for acute myeloid leukemia, so the T cells may come from the graft donor.

At least ten counts were recorded for this clonotype. J is TRBJ2-1 and V is TRBV12-3 or TRBV12-4; the match to TRBD2 covers 10 bases. The CDR3 sequence is 14 residues long. V trimming: 11 bases; J trimming: 3 bases; junction bases outside the gene matches: 7. CDR3 nucleotide sequence: TGTGCCTGCCTAGCGGGAGAGAGCTACAATGAGCAGTTCTTC. This codes for CACLAGESYNEQFF.

The J gene is TRBJ2-1, the V gene TRBV20-1, with 9 bases that match TRBD1. CDR3 size: 14 residues. Germline V gene data show CDR1 as DFQATT and CDR2 as SNEGSKA (reference sequence). The junction had 7 bases not matched to a gene; V was cut back by 3 bases and J by 7 bases. The CDR3 loop is CSARDRGVWNEQFF. The CDR3 region has the DNA TGCAGTGCTAGGGACAGGGGAGTGTGGAATGAGCAGTTCTTC.

The chain links TRBV7-2 to TRBJ2-3; 10 bases match TRBD2. Germline V gives CDR1 SGHTA, CDR2 FQGNSA. Trimming at V came to 2 bases and at J to 4 bases, leaving 3 bases not matched to a gene. The CDR3 spans 15 residues. Here the CDR3 DNA reads TGTGCCAGCAGCTTACCCGGGACTAGCGCAGATACGCAGTATTTT. Its translation is CASSLPGTSADTQYF.

This clonotype has a handful of counts. This sequence joins TRBV9 and TRBJ2-7, with 7 bases lining up with TRBD2. J was trimmed by 0 bases and V by 3 bases; bases with no gene match: 9. Per the germline V gene, CDR1 is SGDLS and CDR2 is YYNGEE. The CDR3 has 16 amino acids. CDR3 sequence reads: CASSAHGTNPSYEQYF. CDR3 DNA sequence: TGTGCCAGCAGCGCCCACGGGACTAACCCCTCCTACGAGCAGTACTTC.

V gene TRBV7-8 combines with J gene TRBJ2-1; the match to TRBD2 covers 12 bases. Trimming removed 5 bases from V and 4 bases from J; junction bases left unmatched: 6. This CDR3 comprises 16 residues. Per germline, CDR1 SGHVS and CDR2 FQNEAQ. The DNA for the CDR3 is TGTGCCAGCAGCCTCTGGACTAGCGGGGTTTACAATGAGCAGTTCTTC. This gives the protein CASSLWTSGVYNEQFF.

This clonotype was counted many times. The gene calls are TRBV14 and TRBJ2-7; 7 bases are a match to TRBD2. CDR1 SGHDN and CDR2 FVKESK come from the germline V gene. CDR3 length: 16 amino acids. J was trimmed by 3 bases and V by 2 bases; bases with no gene match: 10. CDR3 in amino acids: CASSQPTRDYNYEQYF. As DNA, the CDR3 is TGTGCCAGCAGCCAACCTACCCGGGACTACAACTACGAGCAGTACTTC.

The chain employs TRBV12-3 or TRBV12-4 and TRBJ2-1; TRBD1 matches at 9 bases. This CDR3 region has 15 residues. V was pared by 6 bases and J by 4 bases, with 7 bases of the junction left unmatched. The CDR3 loop is CASRTGTGRYNEQFF. The CDR3 nucleotides are TGTGCCAGCAGGACTGGGACAGGGCGATACAATGAGCAGTTCTTC.

This clonotype occurred a few times. The J gene is TRBJ2-6, the V gene TRBV12-3 or TRBV12-4, with D perhaps matching TRBD2 (5 bases). V gave up 11 bases and J gave up 1 base, with 30 bases separating them. This CDR3 has 20 amino acids. The CDR3 DNA is TGTGCCTCAAGGAGGATAGGTGGTGGCGATCCTATTTCTGGGGCCAACGTCCTGACTTTC. It yields the protein CASRRIGGGDPISGANVLTF.

This clonotype was seen ten or more times. The chain combines TRBV5-1 with TRBJ2-3; no clear D. The CDR3 runs to 14 residues. Germline V gene data show CDR1 as SGHRS and CDR2 as YFSETQ. V shed 2 bases and J shed 2 bases, with 9 bases lying between them. The CDR3 sequence is CASSFGLNTDTQYF. The CDR3 bases are TGCGCCAGCAGCTTCGGGCTGAACACAGATACGCAGTATTTT. Based on the CDR3 plus reference TRBV5-1 and TRBJ2-3, the full variable domain is KAGVTQTPRYLIKTRGQQVTLSCSPISGHRSVSWYQQTPGQGLQFLFEYFSETQRNKGNFPGRFSGRQFSNSRSEMNVSTLELGDSALYLCASSFGLNTDTQYFGPGTRLTVL.

The chain combines TRBV29-1 with TRBJ2-3, with D possibly being TRBD1 (6 bases). This CDR3 has 19 amino acids. V shed 8 bases and J shed 4 bases, with 34 bases lying between them. CDR1 is SQVTM and CDR2 is ANQGSEA in the germline V gene. Here the CDR3 reads CSSRDTDTRGLEWPDTQYF. CDR3 nucleotides: TGCAGCTCCCGGGACACGGACACCCGAGGCCTCGAATGGCCAGATACGCAGTATTTT.

At least ten counts were recorded for this clonotype. V is TRBV12-3 or TRBV12-4 and J is TRBJ2-3; 12 positions match TRBD2. This CDR3 has 17 amino acids. The V segment lost 5 bases and the J segment 0 bases; nucleotides outside the gene matches: 6. The CDR3 sequence: CASSRLAGGPSTDTQYF. The CDR3, as DNA: TGTGCCAGCAGTCGCCTAGCGGGAGGGCCTAGCACAGATACGCAGTATTTT.

This clonotype was seen more than once but under ten times. This chain links TRBV6-2 or TRBV6-3 with TRBJ2-7, with TRBD2 matching over 10 bases. CDR3 size: 14 residues. With 6 bases clipped from V and 5 bases from J, the junction kept 7 bases outside the gene matches. Germline V gives CDR1 MNHEY, CDR2 SVGEGT. The CDR3 DNA is TGTGCCAGCAGATCGGGACTAGCGATCCACGAGCAGTACTTC. This codes for CASRSGLAIHEQYF.

At least ten counts were recorded for this clonotype. V gene TRBV28 combines with J gene TRBJ2-5; TRBD2 matches 10 bases. V lost 5 bases and J lost 1; bases outside the gene matches: 7. Germline CDR1 MDHEN, CDR2 SYDVKM. The CDR3 loop spans 16 amino acids. The CDR3 loop is CASSPLAGAFQETQYF. CDR3 coding DNA: TGTGCCAGCAGTCCCCTAGCGGGAGCCTTCCAAGAGACCCAGTACTTC. The entire variable domain, with the rest obtained from reference TRBV28 and TRBJ2-5, is as follows: DVKVTQSSRYLVKRTGEKVFLECVQDMDHENMFWYRQDPGLGLRLIYFSYDVKMKEKGDIPEGYSVSREKKERFSLILESASTNQTSMYLCASSPLAGAFQETQYFGPGTRLLVL.

This clonotype has a handful of counts. V usage is TRBV20-1 and J usage is TRBJ2-2; 9 bases line up with TRBD2. V shed 6 bases and J 2 bases; nucleotides not matched to a gene: 10. The CDR3 is made up of 16 amino acids. Germline V gene lookup returns CDR1 DFQATT and CDR2 SNEGSKA (reference sequence). In DNA, the CDR3 is TGCAGTGCGACACGAACGGGACTAGCTAACACCGGGGAGCTGTTTTTT. Protein sequence: CSATRTGLANTGELFF.

This clonotype was detected only a few times. V is TRBV6-1 and J is TRBJ2-2; 8 nucleotides align to TRBD1. With 7 bases clipped from V and 6 bases from J, the junction kept 19 bases outside the gene matches. The CDR3 runs to 18 residues. The germline CDR1 and CDR2 sequences are MNHNS and SASEGT. The CDR3 loop is CASIPSPGQGKRAGELFF. In DNA form, the CDR3 reads TGTGCCAGCATCCCTTCGCCTGGACAGGGAAAACGAGCCGGGGAGCTGTTTTTT.

The rearrangement uses TRBV20-1 and TRBJ2-6, with no clear D. Trimming removed 1 base from V and 1 base from J, with 14 bases in between. Germline V CDR1 and CDR2: DFQATT, SNEGSKA (reference sequence). CDR3 length: 17 residues. The CDR3 loop reads CSARVHESVSGANVLTF. The CDR3 DNA follows: TGCAGTGCTAGAGTTCATGAAAGTGTATCTGGGGCCAACGTCCTGACTTTC.

This clonotype was observed many times. V and J are TRBV29-1 and TRBJ2-7, with D perhaps matching TRBD2 (6 bases). This CDR3 has 12 amino acids. V was trimmed by 5 bases and J by 0 bases, leaving 8 bases between them. In germline, CDR1 is SQVTM, CDR2 ANQGSEA. The CDR3 here is CSVSGSSYEQYF. CDR3 in DNA: TGCAGCGTTTCCGGGAGCTCCTACGAGCAGTACTTC.

The CDR3 region is CASSELGGGTQYF. CDR3 DNA sequence: TGTGCCAGCAGCGAACTAGGAGGGGGGACCCAGTACTTC. The V gene is TRBV7-2, the J gene TRBJ2-5, with D tentatively TRBD1 or TRBD2 (6 bases each). The CDR3 is 13 amino acids. V was trimmed by 5 bases and J by 7 bases, leaving 14 bases between them. Germline V lookup: CDR1 SGHTA, CDR2 FQGNSA.